The 4 T cell receptor beta chains presented below share a single source sample, sequenced in a study of tumor-infiltrating lymphocytes in primary liver carcinoma. Extraction also yielded germline DNA, while blood RNA was obtained from unsorted whole blood. Production of TCR beta cDNA used around 0.45 ug total RNA together with a constant-region primer. Each TCR beta library was derived from three nested multiplex PCR rounds that employed slightly modified ARM-PCR. A C-beta reverse primer and TRBV1-TRBV30 forward primers served in each of the first two PCR rounds, at approximately 10 cycles apiece. TCRdb used MiXCR to reprocess the multiplex PCR reads, holding one entry per CDR3 protein. This repertoire shows more than 150,000 distinct CDR3 sequences, about 55% found once; its top ten account for approximately 67%. Material: peripheral blood. The receptors come from a man aged 35 to 55 with primary liver carcinoma and hepatitis B virus infection.

The CDR3 sequence: CASSGGGANVLTF. The DNA for the CDR3 is TGTGCCAGCAGCGGGGGGGGGGCCAACGTCCTGACTTTC. The rearrangement links TRBV5-4 to TRBJ2-6, with D possibly being TRBD2 (6 bases). Trimming left V 4 bases short and J 4 bases short, with 6 bases between. The germline V gene has CDR1 SGHNT and CDR2 YYREEE (reference sequence). The length of the CDR3 is 13 residues.

This clonotype was seen more than once but under ten times. The chain combines TRBV6-5 with TRBJ2-1, with TRBD2 matching 13 bases. Germline assignment: CDR1 MNHEY and CDR2 SVGAGI. V shed 6 bases and J 8 bases; nucleotides not matched to a gene: 7. This CDR3 comprises 15 residues. In DNA, the CDR3 is TGTGCCAGCAGCACCGGGACTAGCGGGATAGATGAGCAGTTCTTC. Translation gives CASSTGTSGIDEQFF.

On this clonotype: One end of the junction varies from germline; a read error may be responsible. The chain recombines TRBV29-1 with TRBJ1-3; D is possibly TRBD1 (5 bases). The germline V gene encodes CDR1 SQVTM and CDR2 ANQGSEA. This CDR3 is built from 13 residues. The CDR3 DNA reads TGCAGCGTTAGTAGGGGAACTAGAAACACTATACATTTT. Translation: CSVSRGTRNTIHF.

As concerns this clonotype: One junction end does not reproduce the germline sequence, and a read error may be involved. The rearrangement joins TRBV6-5 to TRBJ2-7, with D maybe TRBD2 (5 bases). CDR1 is MNHEY, CDR2 SVGAGI, per germline. The CDR3 sequence is 13 residues long. CDR3 in amino acids: CAASPAVTYEQYF. The CDR3, as DNA: TGTGCCGCGTCCCCAGCGGTGACCTATGAGCAGTACTTC.